The source of this T cell receptor (beta chain) is a study of T cell responses to AZD1222 COVID-19 vaccine. Study-level background: Doses given second, at about 4 or about 12 weeks, were pooled.

With regard to this clone: The antigen is unknown.

General study results and limits: Just a handful of people given AZD1222 tested seropositive at baseline. Across spike, vaccine-associated CD4 TCRs were found, dominant at 160-218 and 743-854. Donors skewed white British and female; clonal diversity was possibly underestimated.

CDR1 and CDR2 (germline): MGHRA, YSYEKL. CDR3 length: 19 amino acids. Trimming cost V 0 bases and J 0 bases, with 15 bases left between them. Using immunoSEQ multiplex PCR, the repertoire was profiled, and TCRdb retains in-frame clones only, with some absent. The sample consists of roughly 130,000 clones, 75% to 95% of them appearing once. Sequenced here: peripheral blood, sampled on day 0 of AZD1222 vaccination. This receptor was taken from an adult in good health. V is TRBV4-1 and J is TRBJ1-6; D remains ambiguous. DNA of the CDR3: TGCGCCAGCAGCCAAGACACGGAGACAATGAGCTCCTATAATTCACCCCTCCACTTT. Translation gives CASSQDTETMSSYNSPLHF.